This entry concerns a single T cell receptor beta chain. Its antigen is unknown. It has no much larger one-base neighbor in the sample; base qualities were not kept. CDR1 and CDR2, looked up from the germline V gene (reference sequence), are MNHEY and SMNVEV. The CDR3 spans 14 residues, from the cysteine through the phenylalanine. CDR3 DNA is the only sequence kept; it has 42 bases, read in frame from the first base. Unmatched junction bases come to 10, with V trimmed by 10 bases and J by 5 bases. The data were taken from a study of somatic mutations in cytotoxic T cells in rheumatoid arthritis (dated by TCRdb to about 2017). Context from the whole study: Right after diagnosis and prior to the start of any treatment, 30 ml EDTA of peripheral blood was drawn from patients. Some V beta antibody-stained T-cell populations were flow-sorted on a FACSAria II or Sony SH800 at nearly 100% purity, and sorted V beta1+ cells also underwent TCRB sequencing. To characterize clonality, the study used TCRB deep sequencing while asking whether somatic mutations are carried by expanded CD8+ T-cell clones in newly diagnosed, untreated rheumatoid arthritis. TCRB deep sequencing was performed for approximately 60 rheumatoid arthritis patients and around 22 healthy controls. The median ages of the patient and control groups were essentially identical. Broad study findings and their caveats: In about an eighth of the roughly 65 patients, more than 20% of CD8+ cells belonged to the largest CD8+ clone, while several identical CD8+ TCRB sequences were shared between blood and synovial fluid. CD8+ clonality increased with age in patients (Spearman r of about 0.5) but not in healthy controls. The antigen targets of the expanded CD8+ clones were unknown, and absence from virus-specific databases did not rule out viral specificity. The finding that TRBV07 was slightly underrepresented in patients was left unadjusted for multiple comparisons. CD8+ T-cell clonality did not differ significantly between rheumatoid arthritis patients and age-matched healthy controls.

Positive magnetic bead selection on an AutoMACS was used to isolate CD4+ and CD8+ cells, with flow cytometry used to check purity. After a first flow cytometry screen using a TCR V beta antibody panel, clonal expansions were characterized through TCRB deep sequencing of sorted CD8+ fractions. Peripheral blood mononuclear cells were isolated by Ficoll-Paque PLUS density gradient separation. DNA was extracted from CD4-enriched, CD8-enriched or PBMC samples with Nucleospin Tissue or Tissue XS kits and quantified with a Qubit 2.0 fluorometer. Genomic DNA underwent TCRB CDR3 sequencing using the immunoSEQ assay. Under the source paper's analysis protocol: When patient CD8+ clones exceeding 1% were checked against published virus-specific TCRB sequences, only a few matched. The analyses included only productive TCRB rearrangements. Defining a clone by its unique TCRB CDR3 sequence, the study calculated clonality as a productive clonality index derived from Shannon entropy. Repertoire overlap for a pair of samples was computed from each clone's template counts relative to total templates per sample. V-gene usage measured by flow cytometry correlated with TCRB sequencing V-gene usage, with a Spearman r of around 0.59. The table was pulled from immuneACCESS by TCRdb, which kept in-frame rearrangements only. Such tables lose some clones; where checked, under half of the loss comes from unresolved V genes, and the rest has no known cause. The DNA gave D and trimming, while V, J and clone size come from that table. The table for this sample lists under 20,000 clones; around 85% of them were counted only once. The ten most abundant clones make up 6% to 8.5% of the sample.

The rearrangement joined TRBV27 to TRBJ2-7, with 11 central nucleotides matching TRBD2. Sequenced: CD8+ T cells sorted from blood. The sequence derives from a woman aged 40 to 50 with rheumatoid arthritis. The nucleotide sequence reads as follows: TGTGCCACGGGACCGCTAGCGGGAGGCCACGAGCAGTACTTC. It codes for CATGPLAGGHEQYF.